The clone carrying this T cell receptor beta chain has just one count. The data were taken from a study of T cell changes during pregnancy in multiple sclerosis. Germline values: CDR1 SGHNT, CDR2 YENEEA. The CDR3 loop spans 13 amino acids. V dropped 5 bases and J dropped 8 bases, with 12 bases sitting between them. Clones were read by immunoSEQ multiplex PCR, and TCRdb kept only the in-frame ones, dropping some. In the table there are roughly 100,000 clones, about nine tenths of which are singletons. The sequencing here drew on peripheral blood, taken after pregnancy. This sequence joins TRBV11-3 and TRBJ2-2, with a weak D call TRBD1 (6 bases). The TCR sequence derives from a female donor in good health, enrolled as a control in a pregnancy study. The CDR3 spells CASSPNRAGELFF. The CDR3 DNA sequence: TGTGCCAGCAGCCCCAACAGGGCTGGGGAGCTGTTTTTT.